Listed below are T cell receptor beta chains from one sample, sequenced in a study of early T cells in non-severe SARS-CoV-2 infection. TCRdb re-analysed the 5' RACE reads in MiXCR, keeping a single row per CDR3 protein. The sample contains some 77,000 distinct CDR3 sequences, less than 5.5% of which appear only once. Sequenced material: whole blood, taken at baseline. The receptors derive from an adult who was a healthcare worker with PCR-confirmed SARS-CoV-2 infection or an uninfected control (not recorded which). Each CDR3 is given with its conserved first and last residue. The D gene is left open where the match is weak. Some rows have no size entry. The others give once, few or many, or a class for an expanded clone.

CDR3 protein | CDR3 DNA | J gene | clone size | D gene | V gene
CASSFDGHSYNSPLHF | TGTGCCAGCAGCTTCGACGGCCACTCCTATAATTCACCCCTCCACTTT | TRBJ1-6 | NA | NA | TRBV5-8
CAIRRGQGVYEQYF | TGTGCCATCAGGAGGGGACAGGGGGTCTACGAGCAGTACTTC | TRBJ2-7 | NA | TRBD1 | TRBV10-3
CSVAIDTQYF | TGCAGCGTTGCAATAGATACGCAGTATTTT | TRBJ2-3 | many | NA | TRBV29-1
CASSLDGSYNEQFF | TGTGCCAGCAGTTTAGACGGCTCCTACAATGAGCAGTTCTTC | TRBJ2-1 | many | NA | TRBV28
CSAKPGQSTDTQYF | TGCAGTGCAAAACCGGGACAAAGCACAGATACGCAGTATTTT | TRBJ2-3 | NA | NA | TRBV20-1
CASSFTGDRRELFF | TGTGCCAGCAGCTTCACCGGGGACAGAAGGGAGCTGTTTTTT | TRBJ2-2 | few | TRBD1 | TRBV11-3
CASGDDSYNEQFF | TGTGCCAGCGGGGACGACTCCTACAATGAGCAGTTCTTC | TRBJ2-1 | few | NA | TRBV6-4
CASSLLAGRYNEQFF | TGTGCCAGCAGCCTTCTAGCGGGAAGGTACAATGAGCAGTTCTTC | TRBJ2-1 | many | TRBD2 | TRBV3-1
CASSQVELGSYEQYF | TGTGCCAGCAGCCAAGTAGAATTAGGCTCCTACGAGCAGTACTTC | TRBJ2-7 | few | NA | TRBV3-1
CASSESSGATPTYNEQFF | TGTGCCAGCAGTGAGTCTAGCGGGGCTACCCCTACCTACAATGAGCAGTTCTTC | TRBJ2-1 | NA | TRBD2 | TRBV2
CSVEGEGYEQYF | TGCAGCGTTGAGGGGGAAGGGTACGAGCAGTACTTC | TRBJ2-7 | NA | NA | TRBV29-1
CASTLGMGNQPQHF | TGTGCCAGTACGTTGGGGATGGGTAATCAGCCCCAGCATTTT | TRBJ1-5 | few | NA | TRBV19
CASSLEGLAGNEQFF | TGTGCCAGCAGCCTTGAGGGACTAGCGGGCAATGAGCAGTTCTTC | TRBJ2-1 | many | TRBD2 | TRBV7-9
CASSPPGFEETQYF | TGTGCCAGCTCACCACCTGGATTCGAAGAGACCCAGTACTTC | TRBJ2-5 | many | NA | TRBV18
CASSEKGGEETQYF | TGTGCCAGCTCAGAAAAGGGGGGAGAAGAGACCCAGTACTTC | TRBJ2-5 | NA | NA | TRBV18
CASSQGNTNYNEQFF | TGCGCCAGCAGCCAAGGGAATACGAACTACAATGAGCAGTTCTTC | TRBJ2-1 | few | NA | TRBV4-1
CATINRARTEAFF | TGTGCCACCATTAACAGGGCTCGAACTGAAGCTTTCTTT | TRBJ1-1 | many | NA | TRBV6-5
CSVELLAGVTYEQYF | TGCAGCGTTGAACTCCTGGCGGGTGTTACCTACGAGCAGTACTTC | TRBJ2-7 | many | NA | TRBV29-1
CASSPGTSGSHNEQFF | TGTGCCAGCAGCCCCGGGACTAGCGGGTCCCACAATGAGCAGTTCTTC | TRBJ2-1 | many | TRBD2 | TRBV11-2
CASSLGGTGGRSGELFF | TGTGCCAGCAGCTTGGGTGGGACAGGGGGAAGATCCGGGGAGCTGTTTTTT | TRBJ2-2 | many | TRBD1 | TRBV5-6
CASSDSRGLRNTEAFF | TGCGCCAGCAGTGATTCTCGAGGACTTCGGAACACTGAAGCTTTCTTT | TRBJ1-1 | many | NA | TRBV10-1
CASSISTRGKLFF | TGTGCCAGTAGTATTTCGACCCGGGGAAAACTGTTTTTT | TRBJ1-4 | NA | NA | TRBV19
CASWDRQETQYF | TGTGCCAGCTGGGACAGACAAGAGACCCAGTACTTC | TRBJ2-5 | many | TRBD1 | TRBV19
CASSLRSDSSYNEQFF | TGCGCCAGCAGCTTGCGTAGCGATAGCTCCTACAATGAGCAGTTCTTC | TRBJ2-1 | few | NA | TRBV5-1
CASSDQGNEQFF | TGCGCCAGCAGTGACCAGGGCAATGAGCAGTTCTTC | TRBJ2-1 | many | NA | TRBV10-2
CATGSGTEAFF | TGTGCCACAGGGTCGGGTACTGAAGCTTTCTTT | TRBJ1-1 | many | NA | TRBV13
CAWSVLGQGRPYEQYF | TGTGCCTGGAGTGTACTCGGGCAGGGGCGACCCTACGAGCAGTACTTC | TRBJ2-7 | NA | NA | TRBV30
CASSIWGVSSGANVLTF | TGTGCCAGTAGTATATGGGGCGTCAGCTCTGGGGCCAACGTCCTGACTTTC | TRBJ2-6 | many | NA | TRBV19
CASSSSGITRTNEQFF | TGTGCCAGCAGTTCGTCCGGGATTACTAGAACAAATGAGCAGTTCTTC | TRBJ2-1 | few | NA | TRBV28
CASSFEAGGSNQPQHF | TGTGCCAGCAGTTTTGAGGCAGGGGGAAGCAATCAGCCCCAGCATTTT | TRBJ1-5 | NA | TRBD1 | TRBV12-3/TRBV12-4
CASSVDRSYGYTF | TGTGCCAGCAGCGTAGATCGCTCCTATGGCTACACCTTC | TRBJ1-2 | many | NA | TRBV9
CASRAGPSNQPQHF | TGCGCCAGCAGGGCTGGACCTAGCAATCAGCCCCAGCATTTT | TRBJ1-5 | many | NA | TRBV10-2
CASTLQGLLYGYTF | TGTGCCAGCACCCTACAGGGTCTTCTCTATGGCTACACCTTC | TRBJ1-2 | few | NA | TRBV28
CATSPRRGNEQFF | TGTGCCACGTCCCCTCGGAGGGGCAATGAGCAGTTCTTC | TRBJ2-1 | many | NA | TRBV6-1
CASSKRKGALNQPQHF | TGTGCCAGCAGCAAAAGAAAAGGGGCTCTCAATCAGCCCCAGCATTTT | TRBJ1-5 | NA | NA | TRBV21-1
CASSSSRVDQPQHF | TGTGCCAGCAGTTCTTCCCGAGTTGATCAGCCCCAGCATTTT | TRBJ1-5 | many | NA | TRBV12-3/TRBV12-4
CASRIRDTEAFF | TGTGCCAGCAGAATCAGGGACACTGAAGCTTTCTTT | TRBJ1-1 | few | NA | TRBV12-3/TRBV12-4
CASTRTGGNTEAFF | TGTGCCAGCACTAGGACAGGCGGAAACACTGAAGCTTTCTTT | TRBJ1-1 | NA | TRBD1 | TRBV28
CASSFAGLAGELFF | TGTGCCAGCAGTTTTGCGGGACTTGCCGGGGAGCTGTTTTTT | TRBJ2-2 | NA | NA | TRBV28
CASSLEDPSQDEQFF | TGCGCCAGCAGCTTGGAGGACCCTTCCCAAGATGAGCAGTTCTTC | TRBJ2-1 | NA | NA | TRBV5-1